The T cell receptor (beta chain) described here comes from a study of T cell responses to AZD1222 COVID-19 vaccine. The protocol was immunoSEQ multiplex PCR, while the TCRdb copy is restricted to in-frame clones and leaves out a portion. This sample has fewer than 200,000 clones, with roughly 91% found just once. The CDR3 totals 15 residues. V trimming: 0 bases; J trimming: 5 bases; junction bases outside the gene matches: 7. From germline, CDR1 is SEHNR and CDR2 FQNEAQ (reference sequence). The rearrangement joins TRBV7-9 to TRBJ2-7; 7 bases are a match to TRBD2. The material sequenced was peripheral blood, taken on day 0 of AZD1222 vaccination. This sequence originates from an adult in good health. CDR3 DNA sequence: TGTGCCAGCAGCTTAGCGGTGGAAGCGGGACACGAGCAGTACTTC. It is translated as CASSLAVEAGHEQYF.